These 23 T cell receptor beta chains share one sample of origin, sequenced in a study of low-dose radiotherapy and immunotherapy resistance in tumors. Noted time point: before trial treatment. With TRAV- and TRBV-specific primers, first-strand cDNA was made, covering the alpha and beta chains. For amplifying TCRs, the PCR ran for approximately 18 cycles with Phusion, which was used together with a constant-region primer and the adapter on the V primers. TCRdb reprocessed the reads via MiXCR and lists one record per CDR3 protein. The sample consists of approximately 84,000 distinct CDR3 sequences, 18% of them appearing once. The sample was PBMCs, taken before treatment. The receptors were sampled from a male donor with prostate cancer.

The chain's CDR3 is CASSLAGVGSPLHF. The DNA of the CDR3 is TGTGCCAGCAGCTTAGCAGGGGTAGGCTCACCCCTCCACTTT. This chain links TRBV7-4 with TRBJ1-6, with D tentatively TRBD1 (5 bases). Germline loops: CDR1 SGHVT, CDR2 SQSDAQ. V was cut by 0 bases and J by 10 bases, with 10 bases left in between. The CDR3 totals 14 residues.

This clonotype was seen at least ten times. The chain links TRBV29-1 to TRBJ2-3; the D gene is possibly TRBD2 (8 bases). V was cut by 8 bases and J by 2 bases, with 17 bases left in between. The CDR3 sequence is 14 residues long. Germline CDR1 is SQVTM and CDR2 is ANQGSEA. The CDR3 sequence is CSSRGGTVTDTQYF. CDR3 nucleotide sequence: TGCAGCTCCCGGGGGGGGACAGTCACAGATACGCAGTATTTT.

This clonotype was counted a few times. A far larger clone lies a single base away; this is likely a read error. V is TRBV6-2 or TRBV6-3 and J is TRBJ2-2; D gene ambiguous. The CDR3 has 17 residues. Germline loops: CDR1 MNHEY, CDR2 SVGEGT. This CDR3 reads CASSPPPTEPNTWELFF. The CDR3 DNA reads TGTGCCAGCAGTCCCCCCCCGACGGAACCGAACACCTGGGAGCTGTTTTTT.

The CDR3 protein is CASGLLRQHNEQFF. DNA for the CDR3: TGTGCTAGTGGTTTGCTGCGACAGCACAATGAGCAGTTCTTC. J is TRBJ2-1 and V is TRBV12-5; possible D gene TRBD1, 5 bases. Germline-derived CDR1 and CDR2 are LGHNT and FRNRAP. The CDR3 runs to 14 residues. V lost 2 bases and J 5 bases, leaving 10 bases between the germline ends.

There are many counts of this clonotype. V and J are TRBV6-5 and TRBJ2-2, with D unclear. Between the trimmed V and J ends, which lost 4 bases and 4 bases, there was a span of 7 bases. Germline V gene data show CDR1 as MNHEY and CDR2 as SVGAGI. The CDR3 consists of 13 residues. The CDR3 reads CASSSPATGELFF. CDR3 sequence (DNA): TGTGCCAGCAGTTCCCCAGCCACCGGGGAGCTGTTTTTT.

The chain joins TRBV11-2 to TRBJ2-7, with TRBD1 matching over 10 bases. There are 16 residues in the CDR3. The germline V gene has CDR1 SGHAT and CDR2 FQNNGV. The J segment lost 2 bases and the V segment lost 5 bases, leaving 9 bases of the junction unmatched. CDR3 bases: TGTGCCAGCAGCCATCTCATAGGACAGGGGGCCTACGAGCAGTACTTC. This translates into CASSHLIGQGAYEQYF. The variable domain in full, completed from reference TRBV11-2 and TRBJ2-7, reads EAGVAQSPRYKIIEKRQSVAFWCNPISGHATLYWYQQILGQGPKLLIQFQNNGVVDDSQLPKDRFSAERLKGVDSTLKIQPAKLEDSAVYLCASSHLIGQGAYEQYFGPGTRLTVT.

This clonotype was seen a few times. The V and J genes are TRBV6-5 and TRBJ1-1, with D perhaps TRBD1 (6 bases). V was shortened by 10 bases and J by 0 bases, with 12 bases between the two germline ends. CDR3 length: 13 residues. Germline V gene sequence: CDR1 MNHEY, CDR2 SVGAGI. The CDR3 nucleotides read TGTGCCACCACAGGGAGCCTGAACACTGAAGCTTTCTTT. This gives the protein CATTGSLNTEAFF.

This clonotype showed up many times. The chain couples TRBV7-9 to TRBJ1-4; no definite D call. Trimming stripped 5 bases from V and 5 bases from J, with 15 bases between. Per germline, CDR1 SEHNR and CDR2 FQNEAQ (reference sequence). The CDR3 extends over 15 amino acids. The CDR3 region is CASSPSGQRNEKLFF. CDR3 nucleotides: TGTGCCAGCAGCCCGTCGGGCCAAAGGAATGAAAAACTGTTTTTT.

This clonotype has a count of ten or more. The chain couples TRBV14 to TRBJ2-6; the match to TRBD2 covers 9 bases. The ends lost 8 bases at V and 2 bases at J; junction bases unmatched: 10. From germline, CDR1 is SGHDN and CDR2 FVKESK. This CDR3 has 17 amino acids. The CDR3 nucleotides read TGTGCCAGCTCGAGGCGGGGGGGCGTAGCTGGGGCCAACGTCCTGACTTTC. Its translation: CASSRRGGVAGANVLTF.

This clonotype was observed at least ten times. The rearrangement joins TRBV20-1 to TRBJ2-7, with D perhaps TRBD1 (5 bases). This CDR3 contains 14 residues. Germline values: CDR1 DFQATT, CDR2 SNEGSKA (reference sequence). V was trimmed by 6 bases and J by 2 bases, leaving 17 bases between them. The CDR3 protein is CSARVELGTYEQYF. The CDR3 DNA is TGCAGTGCCAGGGTTGAGTTAGGGACCTACGAGCAGTACTTC.

Of note for this clonotype: A far larger clone differs by one base, so this is likely a read error. This is likely a read error, given that the CDR3 carries no conserved phenylalanine or tryptophan at its end. The J gene is TRBJ2-5, the V gene TRBV6-6; D not certain. Between the trimmed V and J ends, which lost 5 bases and 5 bases, there was a span of 12 bases. Germline V CDR1 and CDR2: MNHNY, SVGAGI (reference sequence). This CDR3 contains 13 residues. This CDR3 reads CASSVLWRETQYS. The CDR3 bases are TGTGCCAGCAGTGTCTTGTGGCGGGAGACCCAGTACTCC.

At least ten counts were recorded for this clonotype. The chain uses TRBV5-5 and TRBJ2-2; 9 nucleotides align to TRBD1. V lost 4 bases and J lost 8; bases outside the gene matches: 12. Germline CDR1 is SGHKS and CDR2 is YYEKEE (reference sequence). CDR3 length: 16 residues. As DNA, the CDR3 is TGTGCCAGCAGCATAACAGGGGGCGCCGGGACTGGGGAGCTGTTTTTT. Its translation: CASSITGGAGTGELFF.

This clonotype was found many times. The chain has TRBV12-3 or TRBV12-4 and TRBJ1-4; 8 bases align to TRBD1. Losses at the gene ends were 6 bases for V and 5 bases for J; bases not matched to a gene: 8. The CDR3 is 15 residues long. The CDR3 region has the DNA TGTGCCAGCAGCCGCCGGGACAGGAGGAATGAAAAACTGTTTTTT. Amino acid sequence: CASSRRDRRNEKLFF.

This clonotype was observed many times. This rearrangement joins TRBV7-6 to TRBJ2-5; D gene unclear. Germline-derived CDR1 and CDR2 are SGHVS and FNYEAQ. This CDR3 spans 14 amino acids. V lost 5 bases, J lost 2 bases, and 12 bases lay in between. DNA of the CDR3: TGTGCCAGCAGCCCCGACTGGAAACAAGAGACCCAGTACTTC. It translates to CASSPDWKQETQYF.

There are many counts of this clonotype. The V gene is TRBV7-9, the J gene TRBJ2-5; D may be TRBD2 (6 bases). The CDR3 consists of 14 residues. Looked up from germline, CDR1 is SEHNR and CDR2 is FQNEAQ (reference sequence). V lost 5 bases and J 7 bases, leaving 17 bases between the germline ends. As DNA, the CDR3 is TGTGCCAGCAGCCCGGGACTGCCCCCGGTGACCCAGTACTTC. It encodes CASSPGLPPVTQYF.

There are many counts of this clonotype. CDR3 residues: CATSDSYNEQFF. The CDR3 DNA follows: TGTGCCACCAGTGATTCGTACAATGAGCAGTTCTTC. The chain recombines TRBV24-1 with TRBJ2-1; D uncertain. V lost 2 bases, J lost 4 bases, and 2 bases lay in between. This CDR3 has 12 residues. Germline CDR1 is KGHDR and CDR2 is SFDVKD.

The rearrangement links TRBV27 to TRBJ1-5; 7 bases are a match to TRBD1. Germline V gene sequence: CDR1 MNHEY, CDR2 SMNVEV (reference sequence). This CDR3 is 14 amino acids long. V lost 10 bases to trimming and J lost 0 bases; unmatched junction nucleotides: 6. The DNA of the CDR3 is TGTGCCACCTCCGGACAGGATAGCAATCAGCCCCAGCATTTT. The encoded protein is CATSGQDSNQPQHF.

The chain recombines TRBV25-1 with TRBJ1-3; D gene uncertain. CDR3 length equals 13 residues. V lost 6 bases to trimming and J lost 2 bases, with 8 bases between them. From germline, CDR1 is MGHDK and CDR2 SYGVNS. Here the CDR3 DNA reads TGTGCCAGCAGAATGACGGCTGGAAACACCATATATTTT. This gives the protein CASRMTAGNTIYF.

This clonotype was counted a few times. This chain connects TRBV7-9 to TRBJ2-3; D not resolved. Trimming cost V 5 bases and J 2 bases, with 14 bases left between them. Germline CDR1 SEHNR, CDR2 FQNEAQ (reference sequence). The CDR3 has 15 residues. The CDR3 loop reads CASSPPGPYTDTQYF. In DNA, the CDR3 is TGTGCCAGCAGCCCCCCGGGCCCATACACAGATACGCAGTATTTT.

V is TRBV5-1 and J is TRBJ2-5; possibly TRBD2 for D (6 bases). This CDR3 comprises 14 residues. CDR1 and CDR2 from the germline V gene are SGHRS and YFSETQ. The V end lost 3 bases, the J end lost 1 base, and 10 bases lay between the germline ends. CDR3 coding DNA: TGCGCCAGCAGCTCTCTAGCGCCCCAAGAGACCCAGTACTTC. It specifies CASSSLAPQETQYF.

In DNA, the CDR3 is TGTGCCAGCAGAGGCTCAAGACAGACCGGGGAGCTGTTTTTT. It codes for CASRGSRQTGELFF. This chain links TRBV6-2 or TRBV6-3 with TRBJ2-2, with D maybe TRBD1 (5 bases). Trimming removed 6 bases from V and 5 bases from J, with 13 bases in between. The CDR3 is made up of 14 amino acids. The germline gives CDR1 MNHEY, CDR2 SVGEGT.

This clonotype was counted between two and nine times. The J gene is TRBJ2-7, the V gene TRBV19, with D uncertain. The CDR3 runs to 13 residues. The V gene's germline CDR1 is LNHDA and CDR2 SQIVND (reference sequence). The V gene lost 5 bases and the J gene lost 2 bases, with 10 bases spanning the gap. The CDR3: CASSGRAPYEQYF. The DNA of the CDR3 is TGTGCCAGTAGTGGTCGGGCTCCCTACGAGCAGTACTTC.

Regarding this clonotype: A far larger clone is just one base off, so this is likely a read error. The chain recombines TRBV3-1 with TRBJ2-7, with D possibly matching TRBD1 (5 bases). This CDR3 is built from 14 residues. Germline V gene lookup returns CDR1 LGHDT and CDR2 YNNKEL (reference sequence). The V and J ends lost 10 bases and 7 bases respectively, with 23 bases between them. The CDR3 is CAISPGQPDNEQYF. CDR3 sequence (DNA): TGTGCCATATCGCCCGGACAACCAGACAATGAGCAGTACTTC.